What follows are 21 T cell receptor beta chains derived from one specimen sequenced in a study of neurological immune-mediated disorders. TCRdb independently ran MiXCR on the 5' RACE reads; one entry per CDR3 protein. The sample shows tens of thousands of distinct CDR3 sequences, 6.5% to 8.5% of them seen only once. The material sequenced was PBMCs. All receptors come from a woman aged 35 to 49 in good health.

The sample holds many counts of this clonotype. This chain joins TRBV3-1 and TRBJ2-7, with D unresolved. From germline, CDR1 is LGHDT and CDR2 YNNKEL (reference sequence). The CDR3 contains 12 residues. The ends were cut back, 2 bases at V and 4 bases at J, with 6 bases in the middle. DNA for the CDR3: TGTGCCAGCAGCCAATCAGGTTACGAGCAGTACTTC. Its translation is CASSQSGYEQYF.

This clonotype occurred many times. V and J are TRBV5-1 and TRBJ2-1; D might be TRBD1 (6 bases). This CDR3 region has 14 residues. V was shortened by 4 bases and J by 7 bases, with 15 bases between the two germline ends. Germline CDR1 and CDR2: SGHRS and YFSETQ. DNA of the CDR3: TGCGCCAGCAGCCTACTCGGTACAGGGAATGAGCAGTTCTTC. Translation: CASSLLGTGNEQFF.

This clonotype was counted at least ten times. The rearrangement uses TRBV6-5 and TRBJ2-7; 14 bases are a match to TRBD2. The CDR3 is 14 residues long. With V trimmed by 7 bases and J by 6 bases, 5 bases remained unmatched. Germline assignment: CDR1 MNHEY and CDR2 SVGAGI. The CDR3 here is CASTGTSGRSEQYF. The CDR3 DNA is TGTGCCAGCACCGGGACTAGCGGGAGAAGCGAGCAGTACTTC.

As concerns this clonotype: This clone may be a read error of a much larger clone one base away. This chain connects TRBV5-1 to TRBJ2-1; 10 bases agree with TRBD1. The CDR3 loop spans 15 amino acids. Germline CDR1 SGHRS, CDR2 YFSETQ. The CDR3 loop reads CANSLGGQGDNEQFF. The CDR3 nucleotides are TGCGCCAACAGCTTGGGAGGACAGGGGGATAATGAGCAGTTCTTC. Supplemented by reference TRBV5-1 and TRBJ2-1, the full variable domain reads KAGVTQTPRYLIKTRGQQVTLSCSPISGHRSVSWYQQTPGQGLQFLFEYFSETQRNKGNFPGRFSGRQFSNSRSEMNVSTLELGDSALYLCANSLGGQGDNEQFFGPGTRLTVL.

At least ten counts were recorded for this clonotype. This sequence joins TRBV18 and TRBJ2-3, with D perhaps TRBD1 or TRBD2 (6 bases each). The CDR3 has 15 residues. The V end was cut by 3 bases, the J end by 4 bases, with 14 bases between. CDR1 is KGHSH, CDR2 LQKENI, per germline. The DNA for the CDR3 is TGTGCCAGCTCACCGACACAGGGAGGCCCAGATACGCAGTATTTT. It translates to CASSPTQGGPDTQYF.

This clonotype has at least ten counts. J is TRBJ2-3 and V is TRBV28; 7 bases match TRBD1. The V segment lost 5 bases and the J segment 1 base; nucleotides outside the gene matches: 9. This CDR3 is 16 amino acids long. Germline V gives CDR1 MDHEN, CDR2 SYDVKM. CDR3 amino acids: CASSARQGGRTDTQYF. The DNA for the CDR3 is TGTGCCAGCAGTGCCCGACAGGGTGGCCGCACAGATACGCAGTATTTT.

This clonotype is termed medium-sized (0.01 to 0.1%). This chain connects TRBV4-3 to TRBJ2-3, with TRBD1 matching over 9 bases. With 4 bases clipped from V and 4 bases from J, the junction kept 9 bases outside the gene matches. The CDR3 has 16 residues. Germline CDR1 is LGHNA and CDR2 is YSLEER. The DNA of the CDR3 is TGCGCCAGCAGCCCCTCCCCGGGACAGGGAGCAGATACGCAGTATTTT. This sequence encodes CASSPSPGQGADTQYF.

This chain joins TRBV29-1 and TRBJ2-7; D may be TRBD1 (6 bases). Germline V gene sequence: CDR1 SQVTM, CDR2 ANQGSEA. Between the trimmed V and J ends, which lost 6 bases and 3 bases, there was a span of 15 bases. The length of the CDR3 is 13 residues. CDR3 sequence (DNA): TGCAGCGTCGGCGGTTTCAGGGGCTACGAGCAGTACTTC. It translates to CSVGGFRGYEQYF.

The table lists this clonotype with many counts. The chain uses TRBV5-1 and TRBJ2-7; D is perhaps TRBD2 (6 bases). The CDR3 covers 15 residues. Germline loops: CDR1 SGHRS, CDR2 YFSETQ. With 4 bases removed from V and 3 bases from J, the gap between germline ends came to 17 bases. The CDR3 sequence: CASSPMTSLGYEQYF. CDR3 DNA: TGCGCCAGCAGCCCCATGACTAGTTTAGGCTACGAGCAGTACTTC.

By share of the sample, this clonotype is medium-sized (0.01 to 0.1%). The V and J genes are TRBV12-3 or TRBV12-4 and TRBJ1-1; 9 positions match TRBD1. The CDR3 has 16 residues. The V segment lost 5 bases and the J segment 1 base; nucleotides outside the gene matches: 8. CDR3 loop: CASSPRDRDGNTEAFF. The CDR3 DNA follows: TGTGCCAGCAGTCCCCGGGACAGGGATGGGAACACTGAAGCTTTCTTT.

In this sample, this clonotype turned up many times. V is TRBV3-1 and J is TRBJ2-1, with no clear D. CDR1 is LGHDT, CDR2 YNNKEL, per germline (reference sequence). The CDR3 loop spans 15 amino acids. Between the trimmed V and J ends, which lost 0 bases and 7 bases, there was a span of 13 bases. CDR3 amino acids: CASSQDSVPQNEQFF. In DNA, the CDR3 is TGTGCCAGCAGCCAAGATTCTGTCCCTCAAAATGAGCAGTTCTTC.

This clonotype was recorded many times. This chain connects TRBV5-5 to TRBJ2-1, with 9 bases aligning to TRBD2. The CDR3 spans 19 residues. V dropped 0 bases and J dropped 3; count of bases not matched to a gene: 13. The germline gives CDR1 SGHKS, CDR2 YYEKEE (reference sequence). The CDR3 loop reads CASSLGSPSGVRDYNEQFF. The CDR3 bases are TGTGCCAGCAGCTTGGGTTCGCCTAGCGGGGTTCGCGACTACAATGAGCAGTTCTTC.

In its sample, this clonotype is medium-sized. The chain employs TRBV6-4 and TRBJ1-1; D uncertain. The ends were cut back, 0 bases at V and 2 bases at J, with 4 bases in the middle. Germline lookup yields CDR1 MRHNA and CDR2 SNTAGT. The CDR3 runs to 13 residues. CDR3 in amino acids: CASSDSDNTEAFF. In DNA form, the CDR3 reads TGTGCCAGCAGTGACTCGGACAACACTGAAGCTTTCTTT.

This clonotype was seen ten or more times. The chain combines TRBV29-1 with TRBJ1-2; weak D call: TRBD1 (5 bases). V lost 3 bases and J 4 bases, leaving 9 bases between the germline ends. This CDR3 has 12 amino acids. Germline CDR1 is SQVTM and CDR2 is ANQGSEA. CDR3 DNA: TGCAGCGTTGATCGGGGCGGCTATGGCTACACCTTC. Translation: CSVDRGGYGYTF.

This clonotype was recorded many times. The V gene is TRBV5-1, the J gene TRBJ2-7; TRBD2 might be the D (7 bases). From germline, CDR1 is SGHRS and CDR2 YFSETQ. The CDR3 contains 13 residues. The V end lost 6 bases, the J end lost 3 bases, and 13 bases lay between the germline ends. CDR3 loop: CASNRGGDYEQYF. Written as DNA, the CDR3 is TGCGCCAGCAACAGAGGGGGGGACTACGAGCAGTACTTC.

Ten or more counts support this clonotype. The gene calls are TRBV6-2 or TRBV6-3 and TRBJ2-3; D gene uncertain. Trimming removed 6 bases at V and 2 bases at J, with 9 bases between. Per germline, CDR1 MNHEY and CDR2 SVGEGT. This CDR3 region has 13 residues. The CDR3 reads CASRRGYTDTQYF. CDR3 sequence (DNA): TGTGCCAGCAGACGAGGATACACAGATACGCAGTATTTT.

This clonotype was detected many times. This chain joins TRBV5-6 and TRBJ2-1; D may be TRBD2 (5 bases). V lost 2 bases to trimming and J lost 6 bases, with 9 bases between them. CDR3 size: 13 residues. Germline CDR1 is SGHDT and CDR2 is YYEEEE. In DNA, the CDR3 is TGTGCCAGCAGCTTCCGGCTAGCCAATGAGCAGTTCTTC. Translated, it gives CASSFRLANEQFF.

This clonotype is judged medium-sized (0.01 to 0.1%). The chain joins TRBV7-9 to TRBJ2-4; D is ambiguous. Looked up from germline, CDR1 is SEHNR and CDR2 is FQNEAQ (reference sequence). CDR3 length equals 11 residues. V was clipped by 3 bases and J by 9 bases, with 6 bases between them. CDR3 coding DNA: TGTGCCAGCAGCTTCGATAGCATTCAGTACTTC. This sequence encodes CASSFDSIQYF.

This clonotype was found many times. V gene TRBV27 combines with J gene TRBJ2-3; maybe TRBD2 (5 bases). This CDR3 is 14 amino acids long. Germline CDR1 MNHEY, CDR2 SMNVEV (reference sequence). Trimming removed 8 bases from V and 2 bases from J, with 14 bases in between. In DNA form, the CDR3 reads TGTGCCAGCCACCGTGGCCGGGACACAGATACGCAGTATTTT. Protein: CASHRGRDTDTQYF.

The table lists this clonotype with many counts. J is TRBJ1-5 and V is TRBV6-5; 7 bases line up with TRBD1. Germline CDR1 MNHEY, CDR2 SVGAGI. With 0 bases clipped from V and 4 bases from J, the junction kept 3 bases outside the gene matches. The CDR3 extends over 15 amino acids. CDR3 nucleotide sequence: TGTGCCAGCAGTTACTCAGGGGGCCCAAATCAGCCCCAGCATTTT. Its protein is CASSYSGGPNQPQHF.

This clonotype has at least ten counts. The chain joins TRBV5-1 to TRBJ2-3; 7 bases line up with TRBD2. V shed 4 bases, J shed 2 bases, and the junction held 7 bases outside the gene matches. This CDR3 comprises 15 residues. In germline, CDR1 is SGHRS, CDR2 YFSETQ. The CDR3 sequence: CASSPGLRNTDTQYF. As DNA, the CDR3 is TGCGCCAGCAGCCCGGGACTAAGGAACACAGATACGCAGTATTTT.